This T cell receptor beta chain comes out of a study of cytomegalovirus exposure and HLA in healthy donors. General study results and limits: Several V segments, TRBV6-2 and TRBV6-3 among them, could not be told apart and were dropped. The authors assumed roughly uniform sequencing depth across donors for presence/absence analyses. There was a cluster of highly shared sequence variants that was likely a sequencing artifact. Among donors in an Asian-associated ancestry cluster, a later analysis reportedly found fewer N-insertions than the roughly 610-donor mean.

A remark on this clone: Its cognate antigen is unknown.

13 Jbeta primers and 60 Vbeta primers were used for the PCR. TCRdb's copy holds only in-frame clones and misses some; the assay was immunoSEQ multiplex PCR. The data contain over 150,000 clones, less than 85% of them seen just once; the ten biggest clones take up about 0.64%. Germline-derived CDR1 and CDR2 are LNHDA and SQIVND (reference sequence). The CDR3 has 14 residues. Between the trimmed V and J ends, which lost 5 bases and 11 bases, there was a span of 21 bases. The V call is TRBV19, the J call TRBJ1-2; tentatively, D is TRBD1 (6 bases). The TCR comes from a boy aged 5-17 years in good health and CMV-seronegative. The sequencing input was PBMCs. For the CDR3, the DNA is TGTGCCAGTAGTCCCCGGACAGCCAGGCAGGCTTACACCTTC. Translation: CASSPRTARQAYTF.